The source of this TCR beta chain is a study of somatic mutations in cytotoxic T cells in rheumatoid arthritis. Whole-study context: Flow cytometry sorted some V beta antibody-stained T-cell populations to nearly 100% purity, V beta1+ cells among them being sequenced for TCRB. The study's findings and limits: For patients with rheumatoid arthritis, CD8+ clonality went up with age, while healthy controls showed no such change. Patients with a largest CD8+ clone exceeding 20% of CD8+ cells numbered about an eighth of the 65. Any difference in CD8+ T-cell clonality between patients who had rheumatoid arthritis and healthy controls who were age-matched was not statistically significant.

Germline V gives CDR1 LNHDA, CDR2 SQIVND (reference sequence). V gave up 1 base and J gave up 1 base, with 13 bases separating them. The CDR3 has 17 residues. Produced via immunoSEQ multiplex PCR; TCRdb's table is partial and in-frame only. The sample lists more than 35,000 clones, 84% occurring once. As concerns this clone: Antigen specificity is unknown.

This sequence originates from a man aged 35 to 55 in good health. The J gene is TRBJ2-2, the V gene TRBV19; D gene unclear. The sequenced material came from CD8+ T cells sorted from blood. The CDR3 DNA follows: TGTGCCAGTAGTATAGGCCCGAGTGGGATGAACACCGGGGAGCTGTTTTTT. This encodes CASSIGPSGMNTGELFF.